A selection of T cell receptor beta chains follows, all from one sample in a study of T cell responses to AZD1222 COVID-19 vaccine. Generated by immunoSEQ multiplex PCR, the TCRdb table keeps only in-frame clones and is missing some. This table has around 150,000 clones, approximately 88% appearing once. The sample in question was peripheral blood, obtained 28 days after the second AZD1222 dose. All receptors derive from an adult who received the AZD1222 COVID-19 vaccine. The CDR3 runs from the conserved cysteine through the conserved F or W. D genes are given only for firm matches. Some rows have no size entry. The others give once, few or many, or a class for an expanded clone.

j_call	clone_size	v_call	cdr3_length	d_call	cdr3_aa	cdr3_nt
TRBJ1-2	few	TRBV11-2	12	.	CASRSTNYGYTF	TGTGCCAGCCGTTCAACTAACTATGGCTACACCTTC
TRBJ2-1	.	TRBV9	15	.	CASSARGARVNEQFF	TGTGCCAGCAGCGCCCGGGGGGCCCGGGTCAATGAGCAGTTCTTC
TRBJ1-5	few	TRBV12-3/TRBV12-4	13	.	CASSLTGNQPQHF	TGTGCCAGCAGTTTAACAGGAAATCAGCCCCAGCATTTT
TRBJ1-6	.	TRBV2	13	.	CASSSMGNSPLHF	TGTGCCAGCAGTTCCATGGGTAATTCACCCCTCCACTTT
TRBJ1-2	.	TRBV6-5	14	.	CASSPPTGGDGYTF	TGTGCCAGCAGCCCCCCAACGGGGGGAGATGGCTACACCTTC
TRBJ2-5	.	TRBV19	15	.	CASSIDLTAEETQYF	TGTGCCAGTAGTATAGATCTGACAGCGGAAGAGACCCAGTACTTC
TRBJ1-3	.	TRBV3-1/TRBV3-2	16	.	CASSQEIVGSGNTIYF	TGTGCCAGCAGCCAAGAAATTGTCGGCTCTGGAAACACCATATATTTT
TRBJ1-2	once	TRBV27	13	.	CASSLERGHGYTF	TGTGCCAGCAGTTTAGAAAGGGGCCATGGCTACACCTTC
TRBJ1-1	.	TRBV3-1/TRBV3-2	13	.	CASSQTAGTEAFF	TGTGCCAGCAGCCAAACCGCGGGCACTGAAGCTTTCTTT
TRBJ2-1	.	TRBV6-5	14	TRBD1	CASSKGQGGNEQFF	TGTGCCAGCAGTAAGGGACAGGGTGGCAATGAGCAGTTCTTC
TRBJ2-7	.	TRBV12-5	13	.	CASGLAPGAEQYF	TGTGCTAGTGGTTTGGCCCCAGGGGCCGAGCAGTACTTC
TRBJ2-6	once	TRBV4-3	17	.	CASSQEVRGSGANVLTF	TGCGCCAGCAGCCAAGAAGTTCGGGGCTCTGGGGCCAACGTCCTGACTTTC
TRBJ2-7	.	TRBV10-1	13	.	CASSGTVIGEQYF	TGCGCCAGCAGTGGGACAGTAATAGGGGAGCAGTACTTC
TRBJ1-2	.	TRBV4-2	17	TRBD1	CASSQDTGQGVYYGYTF	TGTGCCAGCAGCCAAGATACCGGACAGGGCGTTTACTATGGCTACACCTTC
TRBJ1-1	.	TRBV6-5	16	.	CASSYEGLGLNTEAFF	TGTGCCAGCAGTTACGAGGGGTTGGGCTTGAACACTGAAGCTTTCTTT
TRBJ1-4	.	TRBV5-1	15	TRBD1	CASSYRQGLNEKLFF	TGCGCCAGCAGCTATAGACAGGGCCTTAATGAAAAACTGTTTTTT
TRBJ1-1	.	TRBV7-8	13	.	CASSLRENTEAFF	TGTGCCAGCAGCCTAAGGGAGAACACTGAAGCTTTCTTT